These T cell receptor beta chains were read from a single sample in a study of T-cell reconstitution after alpha-beta-depleted transplantation in children. One entry per CDR3 protein results from TCRdb running MiXCR on the PCR reads. The sample carries about 310,000 distinct CDR3 sequences, over 20% recorded once. The specimen comprised PBMCs, mostly from graft donor cells, sampled 180 days after TCRalphabeta/CD19-depleted stem cell transplant. Receptors originate from a male patient under 18 who had a stem cell transplant for acute lymphoblastic leukemia, so the T cells may come from the graft donor. The CDR3 runs from the conserved cysteine through the conserved F or W. The D gene is left open where the match is weak. For some rows the clone size is stated as once, few or many, or as a class when expanded; others skip it.

j_call d_call v_call clone_size cdr3_nt cdr3_aa
TRBJ2-1 TRBD2 TRBV18 . TGTGCCAGCTCACCACGAAGCGGGAGTATGAATGAGCAGTTCTTC CASSPRSGSMNEQFF
TRBJ2-5 TRBD2 TRBV6-5 . TGTGCCAGCAGTTCCCTACTGAGGGCCCGGGAGGTGGAGACCCAGTACTTC CASSSLLRAREVETQYF
TRBJ2-7 . TRBV13 . TGTGCCAGCAGCTTCAGGCTACTCTACGAGCAGTACTTC CASSFRLLYEQYF
TRBJ2-7 TRBD2 TRBV2 few TGTGCCAGCAGGATTACTAGCGGGACCTACGAGCAGTACTTC CASRITSGTYEQYF
TRBJ2-5 TRBD2 TRBV3-1 few TGTGCCAGCAGCCAAGATAACGCGGGACTAGCGGGAAGAGAGACCCAGTACTTC CASSQDNAGLAGRETQYF
TRBJ1-1 . TRBV7-3 few TGTGCCAGCAGCTTCGCGGGGGGGGCGAGAACTGAAGCTTTCTTT CASSFAGGARTEAFF
TRBJ2-5 . TRBV11-2 . TGTGCCAGCAGCCCCATTAGGGGGGGGCCCAAAGAGACCCAGTACTTC CASSPIRGGPKETQYF
TRBJ2-3 . TRBV19 few TGTGCCAGTAAAGTTTTCGGGGGTACAGATACGCAGTATTTT CASKVFGGTDTQYF
TRBJ1-6 . TRBV6-5 . TGTGCCAGCAGTTACCGGGGGGCCGAATATAATTCACCCCTCCACTTT CASSYRGAEYNSPLHF
TRBJ2-5 . TRBV6-6 . TGTGCCAGCAGTTATGGACAAGAGACCCAGTACTTC CASSYGQETQYF
TRBJ1-1 TRBD1 TRBV13 . TGTGCCAGCAGCCAACCGGGACAGGGGAACACTGAAGCTTTCTTT CASSQPGQGNTEAFF
TRBJ1-1 TRBD1 TRBV12-3/TRBV12-4 . TGTGCCAGCAGTCCGCGACAGGGGGGGGACACTGAAGCTTTCTTT CASSPRQGGDTEAFF
TRBJ2-3 . TRBV12-5 . TGTGCTAGTGGACCCTTTAAGGACCCCCAGTATTTT CASGPFKDPQYF
TRBJ2-5 TRBD2 TRBV27 . TGTGCCAGCAGCCCCTTGGGCGGGAGGGACCAGTACTTC CASSPLGGRDQYF
TRBJ2-3 . TRBV2 . TGTGCCAGCAACCCACTAACCACAGATACGCAGTATTTT CASNPLTTDTQYF
TRBJ2-7 TRBD2 TRBV20-1 . TGCAGTGCTAGAGATCCCGGACTAGCGGGAGGACCCTACGAGCAGTACTTC CSARDPGLAGGPYEQYF
TRBJ2-7 TRBD2 TRBV4-1 few TGCGCCAGCAGCCAAATCCTGGGGCCTAGCGGTAATTTCGAGCAGTACTTC CASSQILGPSGNFEQYF
TRBJ2-1 TRBD2 TRBV19 . TGTGCCAGTAGTAGGCTAGCGGGAAATTACAATGAGCAGTTCTTC CASSRLAGNYNEQFF
TRBJ2-1 . TRBV30 few TGTGCCTGGAGTGACAACAATGAGCAGTTCTTC CAWSDNNEQFF
TRBJ2-7 . TRBV10-3 few TGTGCCATCAATTACCGACAGGACTACGAGCAGTACTTC CAINYRQDYEQYF